The 14 T cell receptor beta chains below come from one sample, sequenced in a study of cytotoxic CD8 clonotypes in ibrutinib-treated CLL. The assay was immunoSEQ multiplex PCR, and TCRdb's table has in-frame clones only and misses some. The data show tens of thousands of clones, over 60% seen once. The material sequenced was PBMCs, taken after 12 months of ibrutinib treatment. The receptors were gathered from a human donor with chronic lymphocytic leukemia.

This chain connects TRBV4-1 to TRBJ2-3, with 9 bases that match TRBD2. V lost 4 bases, J lost 6 bases, and 11 bases stayed unmatched. The CDR3 is 16 amino acids. CDR1 and CDR2 from the germline V gene are MGHRA and YSYEKL. CDR3 residues: CASSRHSGSEVDTQYF. The CDR3, as DNA: TGCGCCAGCAGCCGCCATAGCGGGAGTGAGGTTGATACGCAGTATTTT.

This clone was found a few times. The V and J genes are TRBV7-8 and TRBJ2-3; 7 positions match TRBD1. The germline gives CDR1 SGHVS, CDR2 FQNEAQ. The V segment lost 1 base and the J segment 9 bases; nucleotides outside the gene matches: 4. The CDR3 runs to 13 residues. CDR3 amino acids: CASSLGQGWTQYF. The CDR3 coding sequence is TGTGCCAGCAGCTTAGGACAGGGTTGGACGCAGTATTTT.

The rearrangement joins TRBV27 to TRBJ2-1; the match to TRBD2 covers 7 bases. Germline V CDR1 and CDR2: MNHEY, SMNVEV (reference sequence). The CDR3 spans 17 residues. The ends lost 6 bases at V and 8 bases at J; junction bases unmatched: 19. DNA for the CDR3: TGTGCCAGCAGATCCCAAGCCGGGTCCCGCGGGAGTTATGAGCAGTTCTTC. Its protein is CASRSQAGSRGSYEQFF.

In this sample, this clone turned up a few times. The J gene is TRBJ2-7, the V gene TRBV19; a possible D gene is TRBD1 (5 bases). Germline CDR1 is LNHDA and CDR2 is SQIVND (reference sequence). The CDR3 covers 12 residues. The germline V and J ends were trimmed by 4 bases and 4 bases, with 8 bases remaining between them. CDR3 sequence: CASSSRGYEQYF. In DNA, the CDR3 is TGTGCCAGTAGTAGTAGGGGATACGAGCAGTACTTC.

This clone was seen more than once but under ten times. This sequence joins TRBV27 and TRBJ2-2; D remains ambiguous. Trimming stripped 5 bases from V and 4 bases from J, with 5 bases between. Germline-derived CDR1 and CDR2 are MNHEY and SMNVEV (reference sequence). CDR3 length: 12 residues. The CDR3: CASSMPTGELFF. The CDR3 nucleotides read TGTGCCAGCAGTATGCCCACCGGGGAGCTGTTTTTT.

The V and J genes are TRBV6-5 and TRBJ1-6, with D uncertain. Germline assignment: CDR1 MNHEY and CDR2 SVGAGI. CDR3 length: 14 amino acids. V lost 7 bases to trimming and J lost 0 bases, with 7 bases between them. CDR3 nucleotide sequence: TGTGCCAGCAAACTTAACTCCTATAATTCACCCCTCCACTTT. It specifies CASKLNSYNSPLHF.

This chain joins TRBV30 and TRBJ1-1; D gene unclear. The germline V and J ends were trimmed by 0 bases and 3 bases, with 8 bases remaining between them. Germline V gene sequence: CDR1 GTSNPN, CDR2 SVGIG (reference sequence). This CDR3 comprises 13 residues. The CDR3 region has the DNA TGTGCCTGGAGTGTACGCGGTTACACTGAAGCTTTCTTT. Translation gives CAWSVRGYTEAFF.

V usage is TRBV29-1 and J usage is TRBJ2-1, with 10 bases aligning to TRBD1. V trimming: 4 bases; J trimming: 6 bases; junction bases outside the gene matches: 6. The CDR3 consists of 14 residues. CDR1 is SQVTM, CDR2 ANQGSEA, per germline. The CDR3 protein is CSVVTGGSANEQFF. CDR3 sequence (DNA): TGCAGCGTTGTGACAGGGGGCTCTGCCAATGAGCAGTTCTTC.

This clone showed up just a few times. The CDR3 here is CASGPREDVAQYF. Written as DNA, the CDR3 is TGTGCTAGTGGTCCCCGGGAGGATGTGGCCCAGTACTTC. This sequence joins TRBV12-5 and TRBJ2-5, with 7 bases lining up with TRBD2. Germline assignment: CDR1 LGHNT and CDR2 FRNRAP. Unmatched junction bases numbered 9, after V lost 5 bases and J lost 9 bases. The CDR3 totals 13 residues.

The chain combines TRBV27 with TRBJ2-7, with D unclear. Trimming pared 8 bases from V and 2 bases from J, leaving 13 bases between. CDR3 length: 13 amino acids. From germline, CDR1 is MNHEY and CDR2 SMNVEV (reference sequence). CDR3 region: CASFADYTYEQYF. The CDR3 nucleotides read TGTGCCAGCTTCGCAGATTATACCTACGAGCAGTACTTC.

This clone was counted only a few times. The chain is built from TRBV28 and TRBJ2-3; maybe TRBD2 (5 bases). V shed 2 bases and J shed 1 base, with 19 bases lying between them. The CDR3 has 18 residues. Germline V lookup: CDR1 MDHEN, CDR2 SYDVKM. In nucleotides, the CDR3 is TGTGCCAGCAGTTTAACCAGCGGTTGGAGGTCGGGCACAGATACGCAGTATTTT. It encodes CASSLTSGWRSGTDTQYF.

The rearrangement uses TRBV11-2 and TRBJ2-7; 10 nucleotides agree with TRBD1. Trimming removed 1 base from V and 6 bases from J; junction bases left unmatched: 3. The CDR3 loop spans 14 amino acids. In germline, CDR1 is SGHAT, CDR2 FQNNGV. This CDR3 reads CASSLGQGASEQYF. The CDR3 nucleotides read TGTGCCAGCAGCTTAGGACAGGGGGCAAGCGAGCAGTACTTC.

This rearrangement joins TRBV7-6 to TRBJ1-3, with a tentative D call TRBD1 (5 bases). The V end lost 1 base, the J end lost 1 base, and 14 bases lay between the germline ends. This CDR3 comprises 17 residues. Germline V CDR1 and CDR2: SGHVS, FNYEAQ. CDR3 protein: CASSLVLGRTSGNTIYF. Here the CDR3 DNA reads TGTGCCAGCAGCTTAGTTCTGGGCAGGACATCTGGAAACACCATATATTTT.

The chain is built from TRBV15 and TRBJ2-5; no clear D. The germline V gene has CDR1 LNHNV and CDR2 YYDKDF (reference sequence). Trimming pared 1 base from V and 4 bases from J, leaving 7 bases between. The CDR3 loop spans 13 amino acids. The CDR3 sequence: CATSRGRGETQYF. The DNA for the CDR3 is TGTGCCACCAGCAGAGGACGCGGAGAGACCCAGTACTTC. The full variable domain, in which reference TRBV15 and TRBJ2-5 provide the parts outside the CDR3, is DAMVIQNPRYQVTQFGKPVTLSCSQTLNHNVMYWYQQKSSQAPKLLFHYYDKDFNNEADTPDNFQSRRPNTSFCFLDIRSPGLGDTAMYLCATSRGRGETQYFGPGTRLLVL.